Reported below is one T cell receptor beta chain. Its target is not known. This sample is part of a study of CXCR3-negative and CXCR3-positive naive CD8 T cells. Study-level points and caveats: Between one naive subset and the other, surface CD5 was comparable, and TCR strength was inferred from TRB CDR3 properties.

Germline V gene data show CDR1 as SGDLS and CDR2 as YYNGEE. CDR3 length: 16 amino acids. With UMI labels, 5' RACE was used to prepare the TRB cDNA libraries. TCRdb reworked the 5' RACE reads into one entry per CDR3 protein, no DNA. This repertoire includes about 130,000 distinct CDR3 sequences. This clonotype originated in a human donor in good health. Some clones in this sample may be carry-over from other donors' samples. The sequenced sample was naive CXCR3- CD8+ T cells from blood. Sample subset: CD45RO-CCR7+CD27+CD95- naive CD8+ T cells lacking CXCR3 (TNR3-). V and J are TRBV9 and TRBJ2-5; TCRdb gives TRBD1 as the D gene, but with no DNA this cannot be confirmed. The CDR3 sequence: CASSVDRTGYQETQYF.